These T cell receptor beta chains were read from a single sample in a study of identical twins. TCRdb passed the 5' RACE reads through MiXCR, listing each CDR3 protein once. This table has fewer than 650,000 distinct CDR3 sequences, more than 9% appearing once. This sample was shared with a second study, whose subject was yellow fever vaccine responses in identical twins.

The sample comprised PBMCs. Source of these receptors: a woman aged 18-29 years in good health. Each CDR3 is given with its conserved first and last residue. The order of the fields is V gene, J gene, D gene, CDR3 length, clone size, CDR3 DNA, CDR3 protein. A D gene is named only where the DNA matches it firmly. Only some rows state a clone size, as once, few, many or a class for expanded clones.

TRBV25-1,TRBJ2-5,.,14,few,TGTGCCAGCAGTGAAAACCGGTACCAAGAGACCCAGTACTTC,CASSENRYQETQYF
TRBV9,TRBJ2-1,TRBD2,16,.,TGTGCCAGCAGAGAGGGACTAGCGGGGAACTACAATGAGCAGTTCTTC,CASREGLAGNYNEQFF
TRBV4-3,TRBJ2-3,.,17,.,TGCGCCAGCAGCCAAGATTGGGCAGCCTCTAGCACAGATACGCAGTATTTT,CASSQDWAASSTDTQYF
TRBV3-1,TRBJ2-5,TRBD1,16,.,TGTGCCAGCAGCCAAGACCATCCGGGACAGGGGGAGACCCAGTACTTC,CASSQDHPGQGETQYF
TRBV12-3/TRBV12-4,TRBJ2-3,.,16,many,TGTGCCAGCAGCGACGACACAGCGGGTGGCACAGATACGCAGTATTTT,CASSDDTAGGTDTQYF
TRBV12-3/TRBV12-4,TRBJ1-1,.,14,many,TGTGCCAGCATAACGACAGGTTTTCGCGCTGAAGCTTTCTTT,CASITTGFRAEAFF
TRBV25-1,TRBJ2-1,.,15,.,TGTGCCAGCAGTGATACGGGACTTAGGGCCTATGAGCAGTTCTTC,CASSDTGLRAYEQFF
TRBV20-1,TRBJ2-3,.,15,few,TGCAGTGCCTTCCCCCGTCTAATAAGCACAGATACGCAGTATTTT,CSAFPRLISTDTQYF
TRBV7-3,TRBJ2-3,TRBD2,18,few,TGTGCCAGCAGCTTAGTTGGGGGGACTAGCGGGGGACTTGATACGCAGTATTTT,CASSLVGGTSGGLDTQYF
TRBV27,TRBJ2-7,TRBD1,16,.,TGTGCCAGCAGTCCGTTAAGACAGGGGCCCTCCTACGAGCAGTACTTC,CASSPLRQGPSYEQYF
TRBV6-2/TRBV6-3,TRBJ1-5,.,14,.,TGTGCCAGCAGTTACTCTTCAGGGGAGAGGCCCCAGCATTTT,CASSYSSGERPQHF
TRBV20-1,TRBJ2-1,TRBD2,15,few,TGCAGTGCTAAGATAGCGGGAGTCGTCTTCGCTGAGCAGTTCTTC,CSAKIAGVVFAEQFF
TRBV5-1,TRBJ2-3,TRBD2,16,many,TGCGCCAGCAGCTTGGCGCTTTCTAGCGGTGGAGATACGCAGTATTTT,CASSLALSSGGDTQYF
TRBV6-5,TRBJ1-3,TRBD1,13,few,TGTGCCAGCAGTTACTCAGGGGGCAACACCATATATTTT,CASSYSGGNTIYF
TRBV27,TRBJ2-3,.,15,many,TGTGCCAGCAGTTTGGTCCAGCTCGGCACAGATACGCAGTATTTT,CASSLVQLGTDTQYF
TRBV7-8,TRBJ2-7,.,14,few,TGTGCCAGCAGCTTAGAAGGGGACCTCACCGAGCAGTACTTC,CASSLEGDLTEQYF
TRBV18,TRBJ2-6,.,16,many,TGTGCCAGCTCACCAAATCACCCCTCTGGGGCCAACGTCCTGACTTTC,CASSPNHPSGANVLTF
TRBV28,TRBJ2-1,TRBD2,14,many,TGTGCCAGCAGTCTAGCGGGACCGAACAATGAGCAGTTCTTC,CASSLAGPNNEQFF
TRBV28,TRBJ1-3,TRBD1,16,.,TGTGCCAGCAGCCGGACAGGCTCGCTGGTTGGAAACACCATATATTTT,CASSRTGSLVGNTIYF
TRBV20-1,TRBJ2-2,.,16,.,TGCAGTGCTAGAGAACGAGGGGCCGAGAACACCGGGGAGCTGTTTTTT,CSARERGAENTGELFF
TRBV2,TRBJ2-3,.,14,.,TGTGCCAGTGGACCCGGGACTCGACAGGATACGCAGTATTTT,CASGPGTRQDTQYF
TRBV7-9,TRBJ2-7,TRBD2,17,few,TGTGCCAGCAGCTTAGCACTAGCGGGAGGGAAGTCCTACGAGCAGTACTTC,CASSLALAGGKSYEQYF
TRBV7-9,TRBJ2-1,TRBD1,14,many,TGTGCCAGCAGCCACCCGACAGGGTTTAATGAGCAGTTCTTC,CASSHPTGFNEQFF
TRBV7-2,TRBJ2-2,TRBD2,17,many,TGTGCCAGCAGCTTTAGCGGGGGGGCATCGGACACCGGGGAGCTGTTTTTT,CASSFSGGASDTGELFF
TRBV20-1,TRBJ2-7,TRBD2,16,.,TGCAGTGCTAGCGGTCGGCGGGAGGGCCTGTCCTACGAGCAGTACTTC,CSASGRREGLSYEQYF
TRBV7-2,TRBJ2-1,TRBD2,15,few,TGTGCCAGCAGAGGAACGGGGGGGCCTTTTAATGAGCAGTTCTTC,CASRGTGGPFNEQFF
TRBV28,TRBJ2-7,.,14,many,TGTGCCAGCAGTTTCAAGGGTAGTATCTACGAGCAGTACTTC,CASSFKGSIYEQYF
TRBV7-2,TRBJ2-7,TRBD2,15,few,TGTGCCAGCAGCTTAGGGGGGGGAGAAGGCTACGAGCAGTACTTC,CASSLGGGEGYEQYF
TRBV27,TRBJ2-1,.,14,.,TGTGCCAGCGGCGAGCGACCCCCCTACAATGAGCAGTTCTTC,CASGERPPYNEQFF
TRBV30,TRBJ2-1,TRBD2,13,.,TGTGCCTTACTAGCGGGGGGCTACAATGAGCAGTTCTTC,CALLAGGYNEQFF
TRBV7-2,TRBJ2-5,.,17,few,TGTGCCAGCAGCCGAAGAGCCGGAGGTACTAAACAAGAGACCCAGTACTTC,CASSRRAGGTKQETQYF
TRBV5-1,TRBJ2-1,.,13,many,TGCGCCAGCTTCCGGGACACCTACAATGAGCAGTTCTTC,CASFRDTYNEQFF
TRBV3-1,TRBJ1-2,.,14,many,TGTGCCAGCAGCCAAGATTCAAGGGTAGGAGGCTACACCTTC,CASSQDSRVGGYTF
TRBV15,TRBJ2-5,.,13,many,TGTGCCACCAGTGACAGATTCCAAGAGACCCAGTACTTC,CATSDRFQETQYF
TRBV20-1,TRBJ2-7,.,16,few,TGCAGTGCTAGAGATCAAGTTGGAGGGAGCTCCTACGAGCAGTACTTC,CSARDQVGGSSYEQYF
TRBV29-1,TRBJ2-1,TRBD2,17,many,TGCAGCGTTGAGGGACTAGCGGGAGTCACCTCCTACAATGAGCAGTTCTTC,CSVEGLAGVTSYNEQFF
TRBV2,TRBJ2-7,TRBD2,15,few,TGTGCCAGCGGGGACCCTAGCGGGGAAACCTACGAGCAGTACTTC,CASGDPSGETYEQYF
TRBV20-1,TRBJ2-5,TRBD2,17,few,TGCAGTGCCAACCGCATCACTAGCGGGATTCTGGAAGAGACCCAGTACTTC,CSANRITSGILEETQYF
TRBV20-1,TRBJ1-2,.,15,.,TGCAGTGCTTCGGAATTATTCTGGAAAAACTATGGCTACACCTTC,CSASELFWKNYGYTF
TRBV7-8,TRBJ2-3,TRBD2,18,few,TGTGCCAGCAGCCTCCGACTAGCGGGAGGTATCGGCACAGATACGCAGTATTTT,CASSLRLAGGIGTDTQYF
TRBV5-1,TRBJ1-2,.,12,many,TGCGCCAGCAGCTTTTCAGACTATGGCTACACCTTC,CASSFSDYGYTF
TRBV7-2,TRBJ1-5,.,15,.,TGTGCCAGCAGCTTAGGGGGGATTAGCAATCAGCCCCAGCATTTT,CASSLGGISNQPQHF
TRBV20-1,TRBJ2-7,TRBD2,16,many,TGCAGTGCTAGAGGTACTAGCGGGAGGGATCGGTACGAGCAGTACTTC,CSARGTSGRDRYEQYF
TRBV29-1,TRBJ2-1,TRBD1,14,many,TGCAGTGTGCTAGGACAGGGGGCTTACAATGAGCAGTTCTTC,CSVLGQGAYNEQFF
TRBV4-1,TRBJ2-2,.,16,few,TGCGCCAGCAGCCCTGAAGTAGGGGTGGAGACCGGGGAGCTGTTTTTT,CASSPEVGVETGELFF
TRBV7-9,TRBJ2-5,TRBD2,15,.,TGTGCCAGCAGCCCCCGGGGCCCGGGGGGAGAGACCCAGTACTTC,CASSPRGPGGETQYF
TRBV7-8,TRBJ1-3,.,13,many,TGTGCCAGCAGCCCCGGATCTGGAAACACCATATATTTT,CASSPGSGNTIYF
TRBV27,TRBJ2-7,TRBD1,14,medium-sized,TGTGCCAGCAGTTTACAGCAGGGGGCGGACGAGCAGTACTTC,CASSLQQGADEQYF
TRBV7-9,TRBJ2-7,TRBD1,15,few,TGTGCCAGCAGCTTAGATGTGGACAGGGACTACGAGCAGTACTTC,CASSLDVDRDYEQYF
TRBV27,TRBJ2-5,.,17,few,TGTGCCAGCAGTTCTCGGCCCGGGGCGAGTTTTAGAGTGACCCAGTACTTC,CASSSRPGASFRVTQYF
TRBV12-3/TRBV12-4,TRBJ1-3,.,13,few,TGTGCCACCATAATCCTCTCTGGAAACACCATATATTTT,CATIILSGNTIYF